A selection of T cell receptor beta chains follows, all from one sample in a study of T cells in Graves' hyperthyroidism and ophthalmopathy. TCRdb re-called the multiplex PCR reads through MiXCR, storing one row per CDR3 protein. This sample yields some 460,000 distinct CDR3 sequences, of which approximately 14% are seen a single time; roughly 7.7% belongs to the top ten. Material for sequencing was blood. The receptors come from a young woman with Graves' hyperthyroidism. Both conserved end residues are part of each CDR3. D genes are given only for firm matches. Size is stated for part of the rows, as once, few or many counts, or as a class when the clone is expanded.

D,size,V,J,DNA,CDR3
-,many,TRBV28,TRBJ1-2,TGTGCCAGCAGCCTGGTCCAGGGGAACTATGGCTACACCTTC,CASSLVQGNYGYTF
TRBD2,many,TRBV5-4,TRBJ2-5,TGTGCCAGCAGCTCGGGACTAGCGGGGGCGAAAGAGACCCAGTACTTC,CASSSGLAGAKETQYF
-,-,TRBV2,TRBJ2-5,TGCGCCAGCAGTGGGCCTTTACAAGAGACCCAGTACTTC,CASSGPLQETQYF
-,many,TRBV30,TRBJ2-1,TGTGCCTGGAGGCGGGGGCAGGGTAATGAGCAGTTCTTC,CAWRRGQGNEQFF
-,few,TRBV15,TRBJ1-2,TGTGCCACCAGCAGGGACCTAGGAACAGATAACTATGGCTACACCTTC,CATSRDLGTDNYGYTF
TRBD2,many,TRBV10-3,TRBJ2-7,TGTGCCATACGGAAAGGAGCGGGAGACGAGCAGTACTTC,CAIRKGAGDEQYF
TRBD2,many,TRBV27,TRBJ2-5,TGTGCCAGCAGTTTAAGCGGGGATGGGACCCAGTACTTC,CASSLSGDGTQYF
TRBD1,few,TRBV7-3,TRBJ2-2,TGTGCCAGCAGCTTATCCCCAGGGGGCGAGGCCGGGGAGCTGTTTTTT,CASSLSPGGEAGELFF
-,many,TRBV7-3,TRBJ2-1,TGTGCCAGCAGCTTCCTCGGATTCGAAAATGAGCAGTTCTTC,CASSFLGFENEQFF
TRBD2,few,TRBV4-1,TRBJ2-1,TGCGCCCCTCCCGAGCGGGAGGGCCGGGAGCAGTTCTTC,CAPPEREGREQFF
-,many,TRBV6-1,TRBJ1-5,TGTGCCAGCAGTATGTTGGGCAGTACGGGTAGCAATCAGCCCCAGCATTTT,CASSMLGSTGSNQPQHF
TRBD2,many,TRBV7-3,TRBJ2-5,TGTGCCAGCAGCTTGGGGACTAGCGGGAGTAGAGGAGAGACCCAGTACTTC,CASSLGTSGSRGETQYF
TRBD2,-,TRBV3-1,TRBJ2-5,TGTGCCAGCAGCCAAGAGTTTAGCGGGGGGAAGGAGACCCAGTACTTC,CASSQEFSGGKETQYF
-,many,TRBV27,TRBJ1-2,TGTGCCAGCAGTCCCCGAGCAGGGAACTATGGCTACACCTTC,CASSPRAGNYGYTF
-,many,TRBV7-2,TRBJ2-5,TGTGCCAGCAGCTTAATCTATCGTCGAGAGACCCAGTACTTC,CASSLIYRRETQYF
TRBD1,-,TRBV19,TRBJ1-6,TGTGCCAGTAGTGGGACAGGGGAGCAAAATTCACCCCTCCACTTT,CASSGTGEQNSPLHF
TRBD2,-,TRBV12-5,TRBJ2-1,TGTGCTAGTGGGACTCTAGCGGGAGGCCCGTGGATTCCCAATGAGCAGTTCTTC,CASGTLAGGPWIPNEQFF
-,many,TRBV7-9,TRBJ1-2,TGTGCCAGCAGCGCAACAGGACAGCCTCTACTATCCTATGGCTACACCTTC,CASSATGQPLLSYGYTF
TRBD1,many,TRBV7-8,TRBJ2-2,TGTGCCAGCAGCCGAGTCGCGGGACAGGGAGACACCGGGGAGCTGTTTTTT,CASSRVAGQGDTGELFF
TRBD2,-,TRBV7-3,TRBJ2-7,TGTGCCAGCAGCCTAGTAGCGGGAGTCTACGAGCAGTACTTC,CASSLVAGVYEQYF
-,many,TRBV6-2/TRBV6-3,TRBJ2-2,TGTGCCAGCAGTTACCCCACCCGCCCCGGGGAGCTGTTTTTT,CASSYPTRPGELFF
TRBD1,few,TRBV4-1,TRBJ1-4,TGCGCCAGCAGCCAAGAAGGGGGACGACAGGGTGAAAAACTGTTTTTT,CASSQEGGRQGEKLFF
-,many,TRBV2,TRBJ2-1,TGTGCCAGCAAGGGGCCGGGGGATGAGCAGTTCTTC,CASKGPGDEQFF
-,few,TRBV6-1,TRBJ2-3,TGTGCCAGCAAAGGCATGGCTCAAATTACAGATACGCAGTATTTT,CASKGMAQITDTQYF